The rows below give T cell receptor beta chains drawn from one sample of a study of T-cell reconstitution after alpha-beta-depleted transplantation in children. MiXCR, applied by TCRdb to the PCR reads, yields one record per CDR3 protein. The sample lists over 200,000 distinct CDR3 sequences; approximately 11% were seen once. The sequencing used PBMCs, collected before TCRalphabeta/CD19-depleted stem cell transplant. These receptors originate from a child under three years old with acute myeloid leukemia, due to receive a stem cell transplant. CDR3s include the opening cysteine and the closing phenylalanine or tryptophan. D genes are given only for firm matches. Clone size is shown for a subset of rows, as once, few, many or a class of expanded clone.

V	size	D	J	length	DNA	CDR3
TRBV14	once	.	TRBJ2-1	16	TGTGCCAGCAGCCAAGGCTTAGTAGAGGGGAACAATGAGCAGTTCTTC	CASSQGLVEGNNEQFF
TRBV12-3/TRBV12-4	few	TRBD1	TRBJ2-1	14	TGTGCCAGCAGGACCGGGACAGCTTACAATGAGCAGTTCTTC	CASRTGTAYNEQFF
TRBV20-1	.	.	TRBJ2-2	13	TGCAGTGCTAGAGCCACTGGCGGCGGGGAGCTGTTTTTT	CSARATGGGELFF
TRBV4-3	many	TRBD2	TRBJ2-3	18	TGCGCCAGCAGCCAAGCAGCTAGCGGGAGGGCGGGCACAGATACGCAGTATTTT	CASSQAASGRAGTDTQYF
TRBV6-5	many	.	TRBJ2-3	11	TGTGCCAGCAGTACCACAGATACGCAGTATTTT	CASSTTDTQYF
TRBV28	many	.	TRBJ2-7	13	TGTGCCAGCAGTGGAAACAATGGGTGGGGGCAGTACTTC	CASSGNNGWGQYF
TRBV20-1	many	.	TRBJ2-7	15	TGCAGTGCTAGAGATGGTCGGGGTACGACCTACGAGCAGTACTTC	CSARDGRGTTYEQYF
TRBV19	few	.	TRBJ2-5	12	TGTGCCACCGAGGGGCGGGAAGAGACCCAGTACTTC	CATEGREETQYF
TRBV30	few	.	TRBJ2-5	15	TGTGCCTGGAGTGTAGGGGCAGGGTTGGAAGAGACCCAGTACTTC	CAWSVGAGLEETQYF
TRBV5-6	many	TRBD1	TRBJ1-2	13	TGTGCCAGCAGCAGGGACAGGGGTAATGTCTACACCTTC	CASSRDRGNVYTF
TRBV3-1	many	.	TRBJ2-5	13	TGTGCCAGCAGCCTGGACAGTGCAGAGACCCAGTACTTC	CASSLDSAETQYF
TRBV7-9	few	TRBD2	TRBJ2-1	16	TGTGCCAGCAGCTTATTGAGCGGGACCGCCTACAATGAGCAGTTCTTC	CASSLLSGTAYNEQFF
TRBV25-1	few	TRBD1	TRBJ1-6	13	TGTGCCAGCAGCCGGGACAGGGGTTCACCCCTCCACTTT	CASSRDRGSPLHF
TRBV7-9	many	.	TRBJ1-1	14	TGTGCCAGCAGCCCCGGTATGGGGAACACTGAAGCTTTCTTT	CASSPGMGNTEAFF
TRBV29-1	few	.	TRBJ2-7	12	TGCAGCATCCGGGACACACCCTACGAGCAGTACTTC	CSIRDTPYEQYF
TRBV28	many	TRBD1	TRBJ2-5	16	TGTGCCAGCAGTTCTCCACCGGGACAGGGGCGGGAGACCCAGTACTTC	CASSSPPGQGRETQYF
TRBV28	many	.	TRBJ1-1	10	TGTGCCTGTGGGGGATCTGAAGCTTTCTTT	CACGGSEAFF
TRBV6-2/TRBV6-3	few	.	TRBJ2-7	15	TGTGCCAGCAGTTACTCTGGTAGCCCCCGTTGGGAGCAGTACTTC	CASSYSGSPRWEQYF
TRBV6-1	many	TRBD1	TRBJ2-3	15	TGTGCCAGCAACAAGAGGGACAGGAGCACAGATACGCAGTATTTT	CASNKRDRSTDTQYF
TRBV19	many	.	TRBJ1-2	15	TGTGCCAGTAGCCCCGGGCCGGGCCTTTACTATGGCTACACCTTC	CASSPGPGLYYGYTF
TRBV7-9	few	.	TRBJ2-7	14	TGTGCCAGCAGCTTTACACCGCAGGGGTACGAGCAGTACTTC	CASSFTPQGYEQYF
TRBV20-1	many	TRBD1	TRBJ2-1	11	TGCAGTGCTAGGGGGGACAGTGAGCAGTTCTTC	CSARGDSEQFF
TRBV30	.	TRBD2	TRBJ2-1	14	TGTGCCTGGAGTCTTCTAGCGGGGGTGGGTGAGCAGTTCTTC	CAWSLLAGVGEQFF
TRBV5-1	many	TRBD1	TRBJ2-1	15	TGCGCCAGCAGCTTGGCCGGGACAGACTACAATGAGCAGTTCTTC	CASSLAGTDYNEQFF
TRBV28	many	.	TRBJ2-7	14	TGTGCCAGCAGGGACTACAGGGAGCAGTACGAGCAGTACTTC	CASRDYREQYEQYF
TRBV7-2	.	.	TRBJ1-2	13	TGTGCCAGCAGCCCACAGGGCCACTATGGCTACACCTTC	CASSPQGHYGYTF
TRBV12-3/TRBV12-4	many	.	TRBJ2-6	15	TGTGCCAGCCTGGGCACTTATTCTGGGGCCAACGTCCTGACTTTC	CASLGTYSGANVLTF
TRBV12-3/TRBV12-4	many	.	TRBJ1-6	14	TGTGCCAGCACCCGGGACGGTTATAATTCACCCCTCCACTTT	CASTRDGYNSPLHF
TRBV18	many	.	TRBJ2-7	17	TGTGCCAGCTCACCACAGGGCCAAGTAATCAGCTCCTACGAGCAGTACTTC	CASSPQGQVISSYEQYF
TRBV27	few	.	TRBJ1-5	16	TGTGCCAGCAGTTTTTTGGGACCTTATAGCAATCAGCCCCAGCATTTT	CASSFLGPYSNQPQHF
TRBV20-1	many	.	TRBJ2-3	11	TGCAGTACGAGGCGGGCAGATACGCAGTATTTT	CSTRRADTQYF
TRBV7-2	.	.	TRBJ1-2	12	TGTGCCAGCAGCCCTTTCGGGGGTGGCTACACCTTC	CASSPFGGGYTF
TRBV7-8	many	TRBD1	TRBJ2-7	15	TGTGCCAGCAACGACCCCGGGACAGGGGGCGGCGAGCAGTACTTC	CASNDPGTGGGEQYF
TRBV5-1	many	.	TRBJ2-3	13	TGCGCCAGCGCTGAGGGGGAGACAGATACGCAGTATTTT	CASAEGETDTQYF
TRBV14	many	TRBD2	TRBJ2-3	18	TGTGCCAGCAGCCCTTTCGGGGAGGGACTGCCTAGCACAGATACGCAGTATTTT	CASSPFGEGLPSTDTQYF
TRBV18	many	TRBD2	TRBJ2-3	15	TGTGCCAGCTCACCACCAGCGGGAGGGCCAGATACGCAGTATTTT	CASSPPAGGPDTQYF
TRBV10-3	many	TRBD2	TRBJ2-3	15	TGTGCCATCAGGATCGCTAGCGGGAGCACAGATACGCAGTATTTT	CAIRIASGSTDTQYF
TRBV20-1	many	TRBD2	TRBJ2-7	13	TGCAGTGCTAGTGGAGCGGGGGGTCCCGAGCAGTACTTC	CSASGAGGPEQYF
TRBV28	many	TRBD1	TRBJ2-7	13	TGTGCCAGCAAGGACAGGGGAAGGTACGAGCAGTACTTC	CASKDRGRYEQYF
TRBV7-8	many	.	TRBJ2-5	13	TGTGCCAGCAGCATGGACAGTCAAGAGACCCAGTACTTC	CASSMDSQETQYF
TRBV20-1	many	.	TRBJ1-5	14	TGCAGTGCTAGTCGGGTCCCAATCAATCAGCCCCAGCATTTT	CSASRVPINQPQHF
TRBV6-2/TRBV6-3	many	TRBD2	TRBJ2-4	18	TGTGCCAGCAGTCGCCTTCCGGGACTAGCGGCGACCAAAAACATTCAGTACTTC	CASSRLPGLAATKNIQYF
TRBV5-1	many	.	TRBJ2-1	17	TGCGCCAGCAGCCCCGCTAATCGGGATTTATACTACAATGAGCAGTTCTTC	CASSPANRDLYYNEQFF
TRBV2	.	.	TRBJ2-7	13	TGTGCCAGCAGTGACGAGAACAGGGTTAAGCAGTACTTC	CASSDENRVKQYF
TRBV20-1	.	.	TRBJ2-1	13	TGCAGTGCTAGGGAAGGACCCTACAATGAGCAGTTCTTC	CSAREGPYNEQFF
TRBV6-1	.	TRBD2	TRBJ2-7	15	TGTGCCAGCAGCGCAAGCAGACTAGCGGACTACGAGCAGTACTTC	CASSASRLADYEQYF
TRBV12-3/TRBV12-4	few	.	TRBJ2-7	13	TGTGCCAGCAGGGCCGGGAGCTCCTACGAGCAGTACTTC	CASRAGSSYEQYF
TRBV29-1	many	TRBD2	TRBJ2-3	14	TGCAGCGTCCTACTAGCGGGTCGCACAGATACGCAGTATTTT	CSVLLAGRTDTQYF
TRBV7-3	many	TRBD1	TRBJ1-1	13	TGTGCGCCGGAGGGGGCAAGAAACACTGAAGCTTTCTTT	CAPEGARNTEAFF
TRBV10-3	many	TRBD2	TRBJ2-1	15	TGTGCCATCAGTGTTACGGGAGGGGATAATAATGAGCAGTTCTTC	CAISVTGGDNNEQFF
TRBV29-1	many	.	TRBJ2-7	13	TGCAGCGTCAGAGAAGCGGGCTCCTACGAGCAGTACTTC	CSVREAGSYEQYF
TRBV7-2	many	.	TRBJ2-1	16	TGTGCCAGCAGCTTTACAACAAGGGGTGGCCGGAATGAGCAGTTCTTC	CASSFTTRGGRNEQFF
TRBV2	many	.	TRBJ2-2	15	TGTGCCAGCATCCGGGGAGGCACCAACACCGGGGAGCTGTTTTTT	CASIRGGTNTGELFF
TRBV5-1	.	.	TRBJ2-1	12	TGCGCCAGCAGCCCCCCCCGCAATGAGCAGTTCTTC	CASSPPRNEQFF
TRBV6-1	many	.	TRBJ1-5	15	TGTGCCAGCTCCCAGGGTTCTCATAGCAATCAGCCCCAGCATTTT	CASSQGSHSNQPQHF
TRBV9	many	TRBD2	TRBJ2-5	17	TGTGCCAGCAGCCCGACTAGCGGGAGGGGGTACCAAGAGACCCAGTACTTC	CASSPTSGRGYQETQYF
TRBV3-1	.	TRBD2	TRBJ2-7	16	TGTGCCAGCAGCAAGGGCGGGACTAGCGGTTCCTACGAGCAGTACTTC	CASSKGGTSGSYEQYF
TRBV20-1	.	.	TRBJ2-1	16	TGCAGTGCTAGACCCCCCGGACTGAGCTCCTGCAATGAGCAGTTCTTC	CSARPPGLSSCNEQFF
TRBV5-5	few	.	TRBJ2-1	15	TGTGCCAGCAGCTCGCCAGGGGACGTGCAGAATGAGCAGTTCTTC	CASSSPGDVQNEQFF
TRBV29-1	many	.	TRBJ2-5	10	TGCAGCGCCGTTGGGGGGACCCAGTACTTC	CSAVGGTQYF